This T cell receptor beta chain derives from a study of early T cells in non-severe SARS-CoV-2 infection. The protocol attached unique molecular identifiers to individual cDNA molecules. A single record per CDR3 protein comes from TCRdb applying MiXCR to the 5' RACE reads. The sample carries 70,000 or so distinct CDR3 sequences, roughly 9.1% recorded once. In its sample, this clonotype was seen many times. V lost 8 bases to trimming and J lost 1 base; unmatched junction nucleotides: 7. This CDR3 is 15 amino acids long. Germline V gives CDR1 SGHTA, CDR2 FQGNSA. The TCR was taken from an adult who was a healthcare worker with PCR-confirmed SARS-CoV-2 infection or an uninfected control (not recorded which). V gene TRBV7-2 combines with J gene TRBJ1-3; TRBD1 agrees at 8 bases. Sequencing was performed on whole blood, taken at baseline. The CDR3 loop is CASSARTGSGNTIYF. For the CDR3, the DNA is TGTGCCAGCTCAGCCCGGACAGGGTCTGGAAACACCATATATTTT.